The next 14 T cell receptor beta chains were all read from a single sample in a study of blood T cell repertoires in COVID-19. Using immunoSEQ multiplex PCR, the repertoire was profiled, and TCRdb retains in-frame clones only, with some absent. Of some 110,000 clones listed, roughly nine tenths are singletons. The material sequenced was peripheral blood. All receptors derive from a man aged 65-85 years who had recovered from COVID-19.

The V and J genes are TRBV5-4 and TRBJ1-2; 10 nucleotides agree with TRBD1. The CDR3 runs to 16 residues. Germline V lookup: CDR1 SGHNT, CDR2 YYREEE (reference sequence). The J segment lost 6 bases and the V segment lost 1 base, leaving 9 bases of the junction unmatched. The CDR3 sequence: CASSLRNLGQGNGYTF. The CDR3 nucleotides read TGTGCCAGCAGCTTGCGGAATCTGGGACAGGGGAATGGCTACACCTTC. Filled out from reference TRBV5-4 and TRBJ1-2, the complete variable domain reads ETGVTQSPTHLIKTRGQQVTLRCSSQSGHNTVSWYQQALGQGPQFIFQYYREEENGRGNFPPRFSGLQFPNYSSELNVNALELDDSALYLCASSLRNLGQGNGYTFGSGTRLTVV.

The rearrangement uses TRBV11-3 and TRBJ2-3; 11 nucleotides line up with TRBD1. Looked up from germline, CDR1 is SGHNT and CDR2 is YENEEA. The CDR3 length is 15 residues. J gave up 6 bases and V 2 bases, and 4 bases lay outside the gene matches. The CDR3 coding sequence is TGTGCCAGCAGCTTACGGACAGGGGGCCCGGATACGCAGTATTTT. It encodes CASSLRTGGPDTQYF.

This clone was observed at least ten times. CDR3 in amino acids: CASSLGRGREQYF. Here the CDR3 DNA reads TGTGCCAGCAGCTTGGGGAGGGGCCGGGAGCAGTACTTC. The chain joins TRBV5-4 to TRBJ2-7; perhaps TRBD2 as D (6 bases). Germline V CDR1 and CDR2: SGHNT, YYREEE (reference sequence). The length of the CDR3 is 13 residues. Between the trimmed V and J ends, which lost 0 bases and 7 bases, there was a span of 11 bases.

J is TRBJ1-3 and V is TRBV28; no firm D call. This CDR3 is 17 amino acids long. V was pared by 6 bases and J by 0 bases, with 18 bases between. CDR1 is MDHEN and CDR2 is SYDVKM in the germline V gene. CDR3 in DNA: TGTGCCAGCAGGCGGGCGGACGGAGCCTACTCTGGAAACACCATATATTTT. This codes for CASRRADGAYSGNTIYF.

The chain links TRBV11-2 to TRBJ1-2; no clear D gene. V was pared by 1 base and J by 2 bases, with 5 bases between. CDR1 and CDR2 (germline): SGHAT, FQNNGV. This CDR3 contains 13 residues. The DNA of the CDR3 is TGTGCCAGCAGCTTAGGTCTGAACTATGGCTACACCTTC. This gives the protein CASSLGLNYGYTF.

The chain couples TRBV6-5 to TRBJ2-7, with D possibly matching TRBD2 (6 bases). CDR1 and CDR2 from the germline V gene are MNHEY and SVGAGI. This CDR3 comprises 15 residues. Trimming took 0 bases from V and 2 from J, leaving 11 bases between them. In nucleotides, the CDR3 is TGTGCCAGCAGTTACTCGAGGAGGGCCGCCTACGAGCAGTACTTC. Translation gives CASSYSRRAAYEQYF.

This chain uses TRBV28 with TRBJ2-1; TRBD2 agrees at 9 bases. This CDR3 has 15 amino acids. CDR1 and CDR2 from the germline V gene are MDHEN and SYDVKM. Unmatched junction bases numbered 11, after V lost 5 bases and J lost 9 bases. CDR3 loop: CASSLSGGVVSEQFF. The CDR3 DNA is TGTGCCAGCAGTCTTAGCGGGGGAGTTGTCAGTGAGCAGTTCTTC.

The chain couples TRBV3-1 (or the pseudogene TRBV3-2) to TRBJ1-4, with D hard to call. V shed 1 base and J shed 5 bases, with 11 bases lying between them. The CDR3 sequence is 15 residues long. The germline gives CDR1 LGHDT, CDR2 YNNKEL (reference sequence). The CDR3 reads CASSQARGENEKLFF. The CDR3 DNA reads as TGTGCCAGCAGCCAAGCCCGGGGAGAAAATGAAAAACTGTTTTTT.

This chain joins TRBV7-6 and TRBJ2-3; D unresolved. This CDR3 region has 14 residues. Trimming left V 1 base short and J 0 bases short, with 5 bases between. Germline values: CDR1 SGHVS, CDR2 FNYEAQ. The CDR3 coding sequence is TGTGCCAGCAGCTTAGTCGGGAGCACAGATACGCAGTATTTT. Amino acid sequence: CASSLVGSTDTQYF. Full variable domain (missing parts from reference TRBV7-6 and TRBJ2-3): GAGVSQSPRYKVTKRGQDVALRCDPISGHVSLYWYRQALGQGPEFLTYFNYEAQQDKSGLPNDRFSAERPEGSISTLTIQRTEQRDSAMYRCASSLVGSTDTQYFGPGTRLTVL.

This chain links TRBV4-2 with TRBJ1-5; TRBD1 aligns across 9 bases. V lost 8 bases, J lost 6 bases, and 11 bases stayed unmatched. CDR3 length: 15 amino acids. CDR1 and CDR2 (germline): LGHNA, YNFKEQ. This chain's CDR3 is CASGWGDRERQPQHF. In DNA form, the CDR3 reads TGTGCCAGCGGATGGGGGGACAGGGAACGTCAGCCCCAGCATTTT.

The sample holds a few counts of this clone. CDR3 amino acids: CASSSHSNMNTEAFF. The CDR3 nucleotides read TGTGCCAGCAGCTCACACAGCAATATGAACACTGAAGCTTTCTTT. This chain links TRBV7-9 with TRBJ1-1; D is uncertain. This CDR3 spans 15 amino acids. CDR1 and CDR2 (germline): SEHNR, FQNEAQ (reference sequence). The V gene lost 4 bases and the J gene lost 0 bases, with 12 bases spanning the gap.

With regard to this clone: The sample contains more than one DNA sequence encoding this CDR3. This sequence joins TRBV30 and TRBJ1-6; D might be TRBD1 (6 bases). In germline, CDR1 is GTSNPN, CDR2 SVGIG (reference sequence). The CDR3 runs 13 residues. V was shortened by 0 bases and J by 8 bases, with 8 bases between the two germline ends. In DNA form, the CDR3 reads TGTGCCTGGAGTGTACAGGGTGATTCACCCCTCCACTTT. As protein: CAWSVQGDSPLHF.

V is TRBV28 and J is TRBJ2-2, with 7 bases identical to TRBD2. Germline V gives CDR1 MDHEN, CDR2 SYDVKM. With V trimmed by 2 bases and J by 0 bases, 0 bases remained unmatched. The length of the CDR3 is 15 residues. The CDR3 coding sequence is TGTGCCAGCAGTTTAAGCGGGGCGAACACCGGGGAGCTGTTTTTT. This sequence encodes CASSLSGANTGELFF.

This clone turned up a few times. The V gene is TRBV19, the J gene TRBJ2-5; weak D call: TRBD1 (5 bases). V lost 3 bases to trimming and J lost 5 bases, with 13 bases between them. Germline-derived CDR1 and CDR2 are LNHDA and SQIVND (reference sequence). This CDR3 is 14 amino acids long. The CDR3: CASSIGRVGETQYF. CDR3 in DNA: TGTGCCAGTAGTATCGGCAGGGTTGGCGAGACCCAGTACTTC.